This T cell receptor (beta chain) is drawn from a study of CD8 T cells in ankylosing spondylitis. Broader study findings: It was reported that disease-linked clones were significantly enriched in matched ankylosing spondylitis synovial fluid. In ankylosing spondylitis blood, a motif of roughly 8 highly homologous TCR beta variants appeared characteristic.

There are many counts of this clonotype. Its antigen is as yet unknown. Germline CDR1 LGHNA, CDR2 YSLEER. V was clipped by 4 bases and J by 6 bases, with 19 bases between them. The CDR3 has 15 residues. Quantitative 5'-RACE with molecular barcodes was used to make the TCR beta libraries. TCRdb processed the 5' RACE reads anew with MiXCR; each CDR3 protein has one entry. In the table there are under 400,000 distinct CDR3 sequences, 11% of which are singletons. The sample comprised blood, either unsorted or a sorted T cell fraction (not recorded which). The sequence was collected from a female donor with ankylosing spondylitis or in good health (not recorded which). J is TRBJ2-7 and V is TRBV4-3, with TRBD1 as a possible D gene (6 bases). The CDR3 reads CASSRTPGHNGEQYF. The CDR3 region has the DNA TGCGCCAGCAGCCGCACTCCGGGACATAATGGCGAGCAGTACTTC.